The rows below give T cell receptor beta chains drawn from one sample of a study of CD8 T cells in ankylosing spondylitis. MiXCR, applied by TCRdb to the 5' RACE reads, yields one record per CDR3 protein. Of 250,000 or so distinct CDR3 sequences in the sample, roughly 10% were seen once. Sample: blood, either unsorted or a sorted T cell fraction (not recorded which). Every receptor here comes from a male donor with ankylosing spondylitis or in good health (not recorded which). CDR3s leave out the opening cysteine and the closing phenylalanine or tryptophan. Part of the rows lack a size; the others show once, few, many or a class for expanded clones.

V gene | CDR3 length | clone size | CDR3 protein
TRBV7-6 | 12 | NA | ASTRAAYPGELF
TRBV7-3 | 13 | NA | ASSFTGGGDNEQF
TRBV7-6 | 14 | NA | ASSLARDRVNNEQF
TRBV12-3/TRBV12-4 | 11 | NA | ASSLDALVGYT
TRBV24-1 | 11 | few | ATSDLLRDTQY
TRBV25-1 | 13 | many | ASRANGGAGGEAF
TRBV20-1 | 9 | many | SARDDYGYT
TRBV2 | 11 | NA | ARGRTENTAAF
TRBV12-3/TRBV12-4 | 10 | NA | ASSSTWNQAF
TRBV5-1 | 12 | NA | ASSLQRIQETQY
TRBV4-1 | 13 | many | ASSQDTGFNQPQH
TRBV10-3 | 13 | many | AISPGGGMNTEAF
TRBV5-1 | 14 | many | ASSFGTGASTDTQY
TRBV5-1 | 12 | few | ASGLGLGIETQY
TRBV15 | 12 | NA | ATSDRQANNEQF
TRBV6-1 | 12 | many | ASSVVGGSNEQY
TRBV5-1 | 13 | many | ASSSGLGFIGELF
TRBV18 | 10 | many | ASSGLAAEQY
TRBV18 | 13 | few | ASSISVRSKNIQY
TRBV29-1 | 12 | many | SVRQAKKADEQF
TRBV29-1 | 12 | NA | SVEEGRGSYEQY
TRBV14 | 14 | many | ASSARGPSSYNEQF
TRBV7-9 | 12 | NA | ASSFLTGGYEQY
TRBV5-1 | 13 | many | ASSPTGDKSQPQH
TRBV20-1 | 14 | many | SARSFGRASNGEQY
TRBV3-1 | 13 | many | ASSKRDRTQETQY
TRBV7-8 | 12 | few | ASSRTGVNTEAF
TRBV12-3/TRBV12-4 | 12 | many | ASSPRTGESGYT
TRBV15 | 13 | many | ATTAFLYSNQPQH
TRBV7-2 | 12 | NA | ASSLVVSSYEQY
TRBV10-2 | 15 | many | ASSDSGRGQGIPGYT
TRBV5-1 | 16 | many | ASSFDVDRAANTGELF
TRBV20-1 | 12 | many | SARVGGWNTEAF
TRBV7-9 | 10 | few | ASSSTVYEQY
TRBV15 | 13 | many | ATSRRAGVEETQY
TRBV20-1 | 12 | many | SAPGPIRAGELF
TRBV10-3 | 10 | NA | AISPSGNTIY
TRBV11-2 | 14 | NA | ASSRSGSGVYNEQF
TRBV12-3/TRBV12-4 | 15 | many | ASTPGWAGGPQETQY